The source of this T cell receptor (beta chain) is a study of blood T cell repertoires in COVID-19. This table comes from immunoSEQ multiplex PCR, and its TCRdb copy is limited to in-frame clones, with some not included. The sample includes around 150,000 clones, approximately 82% of them seen just once. The CDR3 is 16 amino acids. Germline V gene lookup returns CDR1 SGDLS and CDR2 YYNGEE. Trimming stripped 1 base from V and 6 bases from J, with 18 bases between. The V and J genes are TRBV9 and TRBJ2-3; D gene ambiguous. Sequencing input: peripheral blood. The TCR sequence derives from a man aged 55 to 70 who had recovered from COVID-19. CDR3 loop: CASSVSLAAPLDTQYF. The CDR3, as DNA: TGTGCCAGCAGCGTAAGTTTGGCGGCTCCCCTGGATACGCAGTATTTT.